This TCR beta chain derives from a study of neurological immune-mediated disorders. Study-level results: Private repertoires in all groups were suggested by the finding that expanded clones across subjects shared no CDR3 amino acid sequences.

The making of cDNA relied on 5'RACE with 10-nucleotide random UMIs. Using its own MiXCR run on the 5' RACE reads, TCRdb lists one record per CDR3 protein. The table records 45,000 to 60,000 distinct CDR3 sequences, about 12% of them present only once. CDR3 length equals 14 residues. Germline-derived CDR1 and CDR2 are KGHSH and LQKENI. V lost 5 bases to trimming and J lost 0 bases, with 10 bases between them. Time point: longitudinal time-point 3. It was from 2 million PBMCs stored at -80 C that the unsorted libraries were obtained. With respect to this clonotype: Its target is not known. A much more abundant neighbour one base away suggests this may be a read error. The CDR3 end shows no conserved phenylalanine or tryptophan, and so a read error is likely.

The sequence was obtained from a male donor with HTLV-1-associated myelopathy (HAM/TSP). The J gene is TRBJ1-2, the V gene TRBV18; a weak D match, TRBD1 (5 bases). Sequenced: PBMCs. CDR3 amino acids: CASSTGASNYGYTL. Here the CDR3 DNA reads TGTGCCAGCTCAACAGGAGCCTCTAACTATGGCTACACCCTC.